These T cell receptor beta chains were read from a single sample in a study of blood T cell repertoires in COVID-19. Data came from immunoSEQ multiplex PCR; TCRdb stores just in-frame clones and leaves some out. The sample lists 84,000 or so clones; around 82% were seen once. Sequencing input: peripheral blood. The receptors originated from a man between 60 and 70 years old with COVID-19, enrolled during active disease. The CDR3 runs from the conserved cysteine through the conserved F or W. Fields, in order: clone size, D gene, V gene, J gene, CDR3 protein, CDR3 DNA. The D gene is left open where the match is weak. Expanded clones get a size class; other rows say once, few or many, or leave the size out.

>.|.|TRBV29-1|TRBJ2-1
CSAAELYNEQFF
TGCAGCGCAGCGGAGCTCTACAATGAGCAGTTCTTC
>.|TRBD1|TRBV5-1|TRBJ1-1
CASSAGDSGATEAFF
TGCGCCAGCAGCGCCGGGGACAGTGGGGCCACTGAAGCTTTCTTT
>.|TRBD1|TRBV6-5|TRBJ2-5
CASKYDPTGGETQYF
TGTGCCAGCAAATATGACCCCACAGGGGGAGAGACCCAGTACTTC
>.|TRBD2|TRBV5-4|TRBJ2-3
CASSPPSGVTDTQYF
TGTGCCAGCAGCCCCCCTAGCGGGGTCACAGATACGCAGTATTTT
>few|TRBD2|TRBV5-8|TRBJ2-1
CASNLGRDRNEQFF
TGTGCCAGCAACTTGGGGAGGGACCGCAATGAGCAGTTCTTC
>.|TRBD2|TRBV5-1|TRBJ2-3
CASSPSAGGGASDTQYF
TGCGCCAGCAGCCCCTCGGCTGGCGGGGGGGCTTCAGATACGCAGTATTTT
>.|TRBD2|TRBV11-2|TRBJ2-3
CASSLVGGGTDTQYF
TGTGCCAGCAGCTTAGTGGGGGGGGGCACAGATACGCAGTATTTT
>.|.|TRBV27|TRBJ2-7
CASSSRGSYEQYF
TGTGCCAGCAGTTCCAGGGGCTCCTACGAGCAGTACTTC
>once|TRBD1|TRBV6-1|TRBJ2-1
CASSGSQGRSYNEQFF
TGTGCCAGCAGTGGGTCACAGGGGCGCTCCTACAATGAGCAGTTCTTC
>.|.|TRBV30|TRBJ2-6
CAWSPDSSGANVLTF
TGTGCCTGGAGTCCGGACAGTTCTGGGGCCAACGTCCTGACTTTC
>.|.|TRBV2|TRBJ1-5
CASRPDSAGNQPQHF
TGTGCCAGCAGACCGGACTCGGCAGGCAATCAGCCCCAGCATTTT
>.|.|TRBV2|TRBJ2-7
CASSDRVFYEQYF
TGTGCCAGCAGTGACAGGGTTTTCTACGAGCAGTACTTC
>once|.|TRBV18|TRBJ1-6
CASSPQESSYNSPLHF
TGTGCCAGCTCACCACAAGAGAGCTCCTATAATTCACCCCTCCACTTT